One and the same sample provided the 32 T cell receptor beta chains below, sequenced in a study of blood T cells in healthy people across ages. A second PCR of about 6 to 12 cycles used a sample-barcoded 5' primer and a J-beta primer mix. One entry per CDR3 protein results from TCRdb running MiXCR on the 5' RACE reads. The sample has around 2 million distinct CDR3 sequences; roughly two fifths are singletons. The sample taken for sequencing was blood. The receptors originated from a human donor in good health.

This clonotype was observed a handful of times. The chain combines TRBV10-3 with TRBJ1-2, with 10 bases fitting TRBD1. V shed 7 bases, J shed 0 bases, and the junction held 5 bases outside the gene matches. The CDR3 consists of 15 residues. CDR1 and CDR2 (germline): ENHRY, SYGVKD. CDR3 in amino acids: CAIKGTGVPNYGYTF. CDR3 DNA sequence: TGTGCCATCAAAGGGACAGGGGTCCCTAACTATGGCTACACCTTC.

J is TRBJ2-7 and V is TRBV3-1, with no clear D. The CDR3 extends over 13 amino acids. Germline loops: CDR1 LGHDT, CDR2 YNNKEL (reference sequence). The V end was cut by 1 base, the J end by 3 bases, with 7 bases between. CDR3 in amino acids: CASSQAMNYEQYF. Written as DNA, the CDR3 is TGTGCCAGCAGCCAAGCGATGAACTACGAGCAGTACTTC.

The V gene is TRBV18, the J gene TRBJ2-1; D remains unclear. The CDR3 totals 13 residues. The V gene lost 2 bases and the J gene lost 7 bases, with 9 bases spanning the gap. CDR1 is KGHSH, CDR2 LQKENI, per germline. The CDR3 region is CASSPNRQNEQFF. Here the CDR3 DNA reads TGTGCCAGCTCACCAAACCGACAAAATGAGCAGTTCTTC.

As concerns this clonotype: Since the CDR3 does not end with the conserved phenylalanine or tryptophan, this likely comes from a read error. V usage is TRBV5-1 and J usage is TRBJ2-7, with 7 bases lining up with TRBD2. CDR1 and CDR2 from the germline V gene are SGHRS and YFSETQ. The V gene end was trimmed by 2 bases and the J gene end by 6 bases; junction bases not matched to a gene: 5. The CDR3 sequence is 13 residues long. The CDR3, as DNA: TGCGCCAGCAGCTTTTACGGGAGGAGCGAGCAGTACTGC. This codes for CASSFYGRSEQYC.

As DNA, the CDR3 is TGTGCCACCAGCACCCGATTTCAGGACGAGCAGTACTTC. Protein: CATSTRFQDEQYF. The chain couples TRBV15 to TRBJ2-7, with unresolved D. The CDR3 sequence is 13 residues long. The V gene lost 4 bases and the J gene lost 5 bases, with 12 bases spanning the gap. The germline V gene encodes CDR1 LNHNV and CDR2 YYDKDF (reference sequence).

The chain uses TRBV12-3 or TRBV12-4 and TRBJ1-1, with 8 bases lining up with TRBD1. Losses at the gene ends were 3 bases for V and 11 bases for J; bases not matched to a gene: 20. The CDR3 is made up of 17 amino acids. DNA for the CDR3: TGTGCCAGCAGTTTCTTTCTGACCGGGACAGGCGACGGGGGTGCTTTCTTT. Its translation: CASSFFLTGTGDGGAFF.

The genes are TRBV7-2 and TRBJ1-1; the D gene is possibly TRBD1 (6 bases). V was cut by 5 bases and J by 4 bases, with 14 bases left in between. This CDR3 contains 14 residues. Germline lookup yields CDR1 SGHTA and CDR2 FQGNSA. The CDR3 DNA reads TGTGCCAGCAGCCAGCCGACAGGTCCCACTGAAGCTTTCTTT. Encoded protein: CASSQPTGPTEAFF.

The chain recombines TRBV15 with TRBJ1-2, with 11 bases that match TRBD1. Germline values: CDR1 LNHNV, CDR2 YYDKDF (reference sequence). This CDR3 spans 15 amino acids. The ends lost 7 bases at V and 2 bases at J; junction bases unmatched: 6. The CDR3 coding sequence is TGTGCCACCATCCCGGACAGGGGGCTGAACTATGGCTACACCTTC. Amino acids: CATIPDRGLNYGYTF.

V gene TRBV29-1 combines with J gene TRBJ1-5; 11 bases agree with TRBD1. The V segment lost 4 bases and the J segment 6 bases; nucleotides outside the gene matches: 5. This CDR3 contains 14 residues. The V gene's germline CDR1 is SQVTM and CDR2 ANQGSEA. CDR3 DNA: TGCAGCGTTGGGACAGGGGGCGGGGGTCAGCCCCAGCATTTT. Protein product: CSVGTGGGGQPQHF.

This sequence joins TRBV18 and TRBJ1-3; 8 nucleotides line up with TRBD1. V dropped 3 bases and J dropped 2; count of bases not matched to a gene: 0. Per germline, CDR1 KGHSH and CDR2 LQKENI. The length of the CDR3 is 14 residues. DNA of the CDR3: TGTGCCAGCTCACCGACAGGGGCTGGAAACACCATATATTTT. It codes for CASSPTGAGNTIYF.

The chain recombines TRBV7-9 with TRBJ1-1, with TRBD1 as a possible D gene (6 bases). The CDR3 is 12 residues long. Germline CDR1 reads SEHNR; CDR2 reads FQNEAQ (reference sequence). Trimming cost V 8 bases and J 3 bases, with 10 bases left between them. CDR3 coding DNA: TGTGCCAGCGGAAAGGGGGACACTGAAGCTTTCTTT. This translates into CASGKGDTEAFF.

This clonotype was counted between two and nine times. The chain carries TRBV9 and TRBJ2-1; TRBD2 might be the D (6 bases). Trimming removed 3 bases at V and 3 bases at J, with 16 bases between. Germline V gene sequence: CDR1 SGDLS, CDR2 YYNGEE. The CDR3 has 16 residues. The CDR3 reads CASSGGGAVHYNEQFF. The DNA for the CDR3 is TGTGCCAGCAGCGGTGGAGGGGCAGTTCACTACAATGAGCAGTTCTTC.

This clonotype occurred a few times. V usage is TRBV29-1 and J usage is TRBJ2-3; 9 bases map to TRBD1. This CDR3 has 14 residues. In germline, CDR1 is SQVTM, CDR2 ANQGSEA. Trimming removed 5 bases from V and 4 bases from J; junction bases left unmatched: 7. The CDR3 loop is CSVPPGQGADTQYF. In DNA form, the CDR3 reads TGCAGCGTTCCCCCGGGACAGGGCGCAGATACGCAGTATTTT.

CDR3 amino acids: CASSLDRTAESGYTF. The CDR3 coding sequence is TGCGCCAGCAGCTTGGACCGGACCGCCGAAAGTGGCTACACCTTC. The rearrangement joins TRBV5-1 to TRBJ1-2, with D uncertain. CDR1 and CDR2 from the germline V gene are SGHRS and YFSETQ. The V end lost 0 bases, the J end lost 7 bases, and 16 bases lay between the germline ends. This CDR3 region has 15 residues.

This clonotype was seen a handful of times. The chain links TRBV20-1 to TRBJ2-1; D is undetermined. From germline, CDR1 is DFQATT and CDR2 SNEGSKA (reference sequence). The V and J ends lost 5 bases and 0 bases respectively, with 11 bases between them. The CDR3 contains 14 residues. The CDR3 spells CSAPTVASYNEQFF. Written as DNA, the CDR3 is TGCAGTGCTCCAACAGTGGCCTCCTACAATGAGCAGTTCTTC.

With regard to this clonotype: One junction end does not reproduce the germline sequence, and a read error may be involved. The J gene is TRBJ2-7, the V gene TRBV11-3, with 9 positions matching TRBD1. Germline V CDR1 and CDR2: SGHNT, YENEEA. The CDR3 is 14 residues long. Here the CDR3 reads CAGSHTGGFYEQYF. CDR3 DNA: TGTGCCGGCAGCCACACAGGGGGCTTCTACGAGCAGTACTTC.

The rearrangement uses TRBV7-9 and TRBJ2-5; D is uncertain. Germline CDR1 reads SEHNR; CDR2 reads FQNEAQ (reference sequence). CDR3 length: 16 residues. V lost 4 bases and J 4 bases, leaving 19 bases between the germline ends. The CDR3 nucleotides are TGTGCCAGCAGCTCTAGTTGGTTTCGCGCTGCAGAGACCCAGTACTTC. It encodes CASSSSWFRAAETQYF.

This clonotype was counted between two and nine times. The CDR3: CASSPGTYLEETQYF. In DNA form, the CDR3 reads TGTGCCAGCAGTCCCGGGACATACTTGGAAGAGACCCAGTACTTC. The chain has TRBV6-2 or TRBV6-3 and TRBJ2-5, with D possibly TRBD1 on 6 matching bases. Germline V lookup: CDR1 MNHEY, CDR2 SVGEGT. Trimming shortened V by 5 bases and J by 3 bases, and 16 bases separated the two germline ends. This CDR3 has 15 residues.

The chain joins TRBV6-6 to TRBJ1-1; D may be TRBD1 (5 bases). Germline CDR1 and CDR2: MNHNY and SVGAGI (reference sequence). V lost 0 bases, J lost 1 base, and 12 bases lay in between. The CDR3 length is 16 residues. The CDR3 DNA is TGTGCCAGCAGTTACTCGGCCAGGGCTTCGAACACTGAAGCTTTCTTT. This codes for CASSYSARASNTEAFF.

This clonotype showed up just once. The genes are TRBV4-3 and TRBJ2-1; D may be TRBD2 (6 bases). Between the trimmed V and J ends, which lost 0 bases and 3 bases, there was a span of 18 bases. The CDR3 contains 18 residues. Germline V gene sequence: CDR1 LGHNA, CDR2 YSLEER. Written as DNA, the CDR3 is TGCGCCAGCAGCCAAGACCCGCCCGGAGGGATGGTCTACAATGAGCAGTTCTTC. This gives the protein CASSQDPPGGMVYNEQFF.

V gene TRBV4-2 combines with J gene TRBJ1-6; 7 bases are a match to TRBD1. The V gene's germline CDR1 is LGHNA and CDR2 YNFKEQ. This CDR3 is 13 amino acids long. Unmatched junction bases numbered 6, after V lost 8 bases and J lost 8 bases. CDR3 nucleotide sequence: TGTGCCAGCGCCCGGGACAGAGATTCACCCCTCCACTTT. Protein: CASARDRDSPLHF.

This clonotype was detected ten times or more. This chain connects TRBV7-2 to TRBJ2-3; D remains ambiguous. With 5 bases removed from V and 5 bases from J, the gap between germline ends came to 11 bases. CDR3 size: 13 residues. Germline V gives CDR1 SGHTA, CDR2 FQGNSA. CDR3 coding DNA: TGTGCCAGCAGCGAATACTGGGTAGATACGCAGTATTTT. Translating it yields CASSEYWVDTQYF.

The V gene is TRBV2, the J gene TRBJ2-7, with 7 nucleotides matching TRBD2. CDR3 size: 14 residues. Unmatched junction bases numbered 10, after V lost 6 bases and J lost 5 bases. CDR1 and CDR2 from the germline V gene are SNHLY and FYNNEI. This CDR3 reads CASSYVQGGDEQYF. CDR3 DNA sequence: TGTGCCAGCAGCTACGTCCAGGGAGGGGACGAGCAGTACTTC.

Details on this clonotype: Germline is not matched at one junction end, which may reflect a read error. The CDR3, as DNA: TGTGCCAGCGGATTGCTAGCGGGACTTCAAGGGACCCAGTACTTC. Its translation is CASGLLAGLQGTQYF. The genes are TRBV7-3 and TRBJ2-5; 9 nucleotides match TRBD2. Germline CDR1 reads SGHTA; CDR2 reads FQGTGA. The CDR3 is 15 residues long.

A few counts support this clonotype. CDR3 loop: CASSQVLSSNQPQHF. The CDR3 DNA sequence: TGCGCCAGCAGCCAAGTTCTGAGTAGCAATCAGCCCCAGCATTTT. This chain links TRBV4-3 with TRBJ1-5; no clear D gene. V shed 1 base and J shed 0 bases, with 7 bases lying between them. This CDR3 has 15 residues. Germline CDR1 LGHNA, CDR2 YSLEER.

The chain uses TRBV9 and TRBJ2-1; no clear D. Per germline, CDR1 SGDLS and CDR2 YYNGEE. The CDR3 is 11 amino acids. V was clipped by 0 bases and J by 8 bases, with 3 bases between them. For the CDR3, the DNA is TGTGCCAGCAGCGTAGACTATGAGCAGTTCTTC. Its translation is CASSVDYEQFF.

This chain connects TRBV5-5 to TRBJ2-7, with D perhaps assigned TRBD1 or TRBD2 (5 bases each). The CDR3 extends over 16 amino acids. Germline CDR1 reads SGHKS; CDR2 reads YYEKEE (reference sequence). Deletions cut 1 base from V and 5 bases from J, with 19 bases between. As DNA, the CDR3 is TGTGCCAGCAGCTTGTATTTGGGACCCCCGGGCCACGAGCAGTACTTC. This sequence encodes CASSLYLGPPGHEQYF.

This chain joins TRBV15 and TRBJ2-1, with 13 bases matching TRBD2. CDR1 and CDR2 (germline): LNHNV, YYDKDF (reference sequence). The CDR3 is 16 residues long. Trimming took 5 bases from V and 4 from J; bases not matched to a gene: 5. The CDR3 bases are TGTGCCACCAGCGATAGGACTAGCGGGGGATACAATGAGCAGTTCTTC. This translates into CATSDRTSGGYNEQFF.

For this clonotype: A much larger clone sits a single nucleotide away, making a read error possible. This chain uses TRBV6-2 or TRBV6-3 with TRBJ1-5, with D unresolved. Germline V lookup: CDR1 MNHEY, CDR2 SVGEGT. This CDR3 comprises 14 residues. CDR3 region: CASSKGLGNQAQHF. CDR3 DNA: TGTGCCAGCAGTAAGGGCCTGGGGAATCAGGCCCAGCATTTT.

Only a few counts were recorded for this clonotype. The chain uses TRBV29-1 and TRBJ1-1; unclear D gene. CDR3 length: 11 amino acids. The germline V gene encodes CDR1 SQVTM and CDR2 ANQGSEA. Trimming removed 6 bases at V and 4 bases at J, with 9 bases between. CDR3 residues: CSVIAITEAFF. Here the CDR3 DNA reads TGCAGCGTCATCGCCATCACTGAAGCTTTCTTT.

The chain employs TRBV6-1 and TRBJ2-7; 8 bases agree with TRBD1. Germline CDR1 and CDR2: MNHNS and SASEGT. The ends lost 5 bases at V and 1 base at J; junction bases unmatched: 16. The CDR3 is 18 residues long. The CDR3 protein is CASSRDRLSVSRSYEQYF. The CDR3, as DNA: TGTGCCAGCAGTAGGGACAGGCTCTCCGTTTCGAGATCCTACGAGCAGTACTTC.

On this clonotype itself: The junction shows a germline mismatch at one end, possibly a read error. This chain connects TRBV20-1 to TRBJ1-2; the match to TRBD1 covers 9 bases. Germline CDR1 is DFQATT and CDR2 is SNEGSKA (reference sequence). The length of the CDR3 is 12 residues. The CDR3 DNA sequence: TGCAGTACTAGAGACAGGGGGAATGGCTACACCTTC. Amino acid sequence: CSTRDRGNGYTF.